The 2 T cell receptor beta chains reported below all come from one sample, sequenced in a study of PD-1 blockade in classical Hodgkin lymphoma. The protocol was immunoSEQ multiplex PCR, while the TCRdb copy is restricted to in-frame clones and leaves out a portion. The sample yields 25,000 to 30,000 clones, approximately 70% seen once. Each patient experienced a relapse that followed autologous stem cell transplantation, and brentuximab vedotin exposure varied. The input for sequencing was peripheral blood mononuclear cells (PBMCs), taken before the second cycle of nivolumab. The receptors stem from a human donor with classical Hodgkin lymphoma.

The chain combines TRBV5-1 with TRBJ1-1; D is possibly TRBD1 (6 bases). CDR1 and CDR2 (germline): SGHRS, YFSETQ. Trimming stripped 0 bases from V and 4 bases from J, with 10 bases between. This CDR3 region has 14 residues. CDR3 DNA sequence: TGCGCCAGCAGCTTGGTCCCAGGGGCCACTGAAGCTTTCTTT. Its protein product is CASSLVPGATEAFF.

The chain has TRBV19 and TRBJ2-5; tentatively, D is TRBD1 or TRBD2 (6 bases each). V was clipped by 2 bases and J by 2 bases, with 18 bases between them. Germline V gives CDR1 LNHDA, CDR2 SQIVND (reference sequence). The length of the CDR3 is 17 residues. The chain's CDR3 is CASSIRGVPGRQETQYF. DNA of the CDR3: TGTGCCAGTAGTATAAGGGGGGTTCCAGGCCGTCAAGAGACCCAGTACTTC.